This record concerns one T cell receptor beta chain sequence. The antigen remains undetermined. The data stem from a study of siplizumab effects on memory and regulatory T cells. TCRdb keeps only in-frame clones here, not all; method: immunoSEQ multiplex PCR. The table lists more than 95,000 clones, just over 90% of them singletons, with approximately 0.32% in the top ten. Findings and caveats of the study: Siplizumab brought about a significant reduction in alloreactive sequences traceable to unstimulated CD4+ memory cells. The apparent diversity of naive T cells exceeded that of memory cells, and naive T cells seemed to make a major contribution to the alloresponse. Controls showed an average of 26.9% Treg-derived mappable alloreactive CD4+ clones, while siplizumab showed around 73%.

Trimming pared 0 bases from V and 4 bases from J, leaving 10 bases between. CDR3 size: 15 residues. Per the germline V gene, CDR1 is LGHNA and CDR2 is YSLEER. The specimen sequenced was CD4+ T cells sorted from blood. This clonotype was sampled from a human donor in good health. The chain carries TRBV4-3 and TRBJ2-4; D gene ambiguous. As DNA, the CDR3 is TGCGCCAGCAGCCAAGATCTGGCAGCAAAAAACATTCAGTACTTC. It codes for CASSQDLAAKNIQYF.